This T cell receptor (beta chain) comes out of a study of shared clonotypes between healthy human individuals (dated by TCRdb to about 2020). Looking at the study overall: The cohort included a few men and a couple of women between 18 and 49 years of age. For each donor, CD4 naive and CD4 memory were each run on three plates, CD8 naive on two plates, and CD8 memory on one plate. The study deeply sequenced blood TCR repertoires of about five healthy adults to estimate repertoire size and the extent of clonotype sharing between individuals. To increase sequencing depth and limit assay-specific biases, different laboratories used diverse techniques to prepare libraries and sequence TCR repertoires. Between about 0.8 and 9 billion PBMCs per donor were obtained by leukapheresis.

Using the deep immunoSEQ assay, TCR CDR3 regions were amplified from genomic DNA by multiplex PCR. Extracted genomic DNA from each cell subset was spread evenly across all wells of several immunoSEQ 96-well plates, with each plate serving as a replicate. For sorted subsets, each replicate PCR was loaded with 200 ng genomic DNA, equivalent to 25,000 to 35,000 T cell genomes. Purified libraries were quantified with a Qubit 3.0 fluorometer, sized on a Bioanalyzer 2100, and re-quantified with the KAPA Library Quantification kit. Each immunoSEQ 96-well plate was sequenced on its own single-read 150-cycle Illumina NextSeq 550 flow cell. As for how the authors treated the data: The immunoSEQ output contained only junctional sequences without quality scores, so filtering could not match that applied to full-length reads. To assign V/J genes and CDR3, sequences were annotated using PyIR, a Python wrapper for IgBLAST v1.9, with IMGT germline references. Any read was removed if the V/J assignment was weak (E-value above 1e-6), the CDR3 was missing, or the read contained stop codons, out-of-frame junctions, or ambiguous translated residues. A V3J clonotype was defined by an identical inferred V gene, J gene, and CDR3 amino acid sequence. The percentage overlap between two repertoires was calculated by dividing the number of shared unique clonotypes by the size of the smaller repertoire. Repertoire richness was assessed with RTK rarefaction, the Chao1 estimator, and Recon v2.1 estimates of unobserved clonotypes. Generation probabilities for all TCRbeta clonotypes obtained by the gDNA method from a handful of donors were computed using OLGA. Drawn from immuneACCESS, this table holds only the in-frame rearrangements with V and J called that TCRdb kept. Clones are partly lost; checked studies trace under half to an unresolved V gene and leave the rest unexplained. The D gene and trimming were derived from the DNA, and the V and J assignments and clone size from that table. The sample profile shows approximately 2.3 million clones; roughly 93% of them were found once. The leading ten clones occupy roughly 0.36% of the sample.

The donors were healthy, HIV-negative adults who had no recently reported acute infections or vaccinations. All donors were Caucasian adults living in Nashville, Tennessee, USA. CD4+ T cells were enriched by magnetic negative selection; naive cells were then positively selected on CD45RA, and the negative fraction formed the memory subset. Blood was obtained by leukapheresis, after which PBMCs were separated by Ficoll-Histopaque density gradient centrifugation and cryopreserved in liquid nitrogen vapor phase. Analytical flow cytometry was used to check the purity and quantity of each magnetically sorted T cell population. From each sorted fraction, genomic DNA was isolated and quantified by UV absorbance on a Nanodrop 2000c. Trimming at the junction amounts to 2 bases on V and 2 bases on J, and the germline ends lie 13 bases apart. Spanning cysteine to phenylalanine, the CDR3 consists of 15 amino acids. The retained sequence is limited to the CDR3, 45 bases, with the frame set at the first base. Reading the germline V gene gives CDR1 SGHRS and CDR2 YFSETQ.

The investigation overall reported the following: Based on pairwise subsampling, the degree of clonotype sharing among donors was expected to be affected by sequencing depth. Compared with non-shared clonotypes, clonotypes shared by all four sorted-subset donors had higher generation probabilities. The small number of donors limited the genetic and exposure-history diversity represented. Even with the large sequencing depth, rarefaction of the sorted-subset datasets indicated that sequencing was incomplete. Naive subsets generally had larger estimated clonotype richness than memory subsets. Only blood was sampled, and tissue TCR repertoires likely differ from those in blood. When several donors were compared, the shared fraction of clonotypes was 5% to 6.5% for naive CD4, about 4% for naive CD8, about 2.4% for memory CD4, and around 0.37% for memory CD8.

With respect to this clone: No antigen is known for it. No much larger clone exists at a distance of one base, and base qualities are not known.

The sample consisted of naive CD4+ T cells from PBMCs. The cell subset or site label for this specimen denotes: CD45RA+ positively selected. The V and J segments used are TRBV5-1 and TRBJ2-5; the D gene cannot be resolved beyond TRBD1 or TRBD2, each matching 5 bases. This receptor was taken from a man aged 18 to 35 in good health. Some clones in this sample may be carry-over from other donors' samples. At the DNA level, the sequence is TGCGCCAGCAGCTTTGGGGACGGCGGGCAAGAGACCCAGTACTTC. This gives the protein CASSFGDGGQETQYF.